Detailed here is one TCR beta chain. This record belongs to a study of shared clonotypes between healthy human individuals. Germline loops: CDR1 SGHVS, CDR2 FQNEAQ. This CDR3 is built from 16 residues. Losses at the gene ends were 0 bases for V and 2 bases for J; bases not matched to a gene: 5. Libraries were prepared by immunoSEQ multiplex PCR; TCRdb keeps only in-frame clonotypes and omits some of them. The sample includes about 180,000 clones, about 93% of them seen just once. The material sequenced was naive CD4+ T cells sorted from blood. Stated subset: CD45RA+ positively selected. This clonotype originated in a woman aged 30 to 39 in good health. The rearrangement joins TRBV7-8 to TRBJ2-7; 9 nucleotides match TRBD2. CDR3 DNA: TGTGCCAGCAGCTTAGCGCTAGCGGGAATCACCTACGAGCAGTACTTC. Protein product: CASSLALAGITYEQYF. Combining the CDR3 with reference TRBV7-8 and TRBJ2-7 gives the whole variable domain GAGVSQSPRYKVAKRGQDVALRCDPISGHVSLFWYQQALGQGPEFLTYFQNEAQLDKSGLPSDRFFAERPEGSVSTLKIQRTQQEDSAVYLCASSLALAGITYEQYFGPGTRLTVT.